Below, 28 T cell receptor beta chains from the same sample are listed, as sequenced in a study of blood T cells in healthy people across ages. PCR was performed a second time for about 7 to 12 cycles using a sample-barcoded 5' primer and a J-beta primer mix. One entry per CDR3 protein results from TCRdb running MiXCR on the 5' RACE reads. The sample has fewer than 2,000,000 distinct CDR3 sequences; about 39% are singletons. Sequencing was performed on blood. The receptors shown here come from a human donor in good health.

This clonotype was counted only a few times. The rearrangement joins TRBV20-1 to TRBJ2-1, with 8 bases lining up with TRBD1. In germline, CDR1 is DFQATT, CDR2 SNEGSKA (reference sequence). This CDR3 has 15 amino acids. Trimming took 0 bases from V and 7 from J; bases not matched to a gene: 8. The CDR3 nucleotides are TGCAGTGCTAGAGATCGGGGGCAGGGGGCAAATGAGCAGTTCTTC. This codes for CSARDRGQGANEQFF.

The chain links TRBV20-1 to TRBJ2-3, with 10 bases matching TRBD2. CDR3 length equals 15 residues. The junction had 3 bases not matched to a gene; V was cut back by 2 bases and J by 1 base. The germline gives CDR1 DFQATT, CDR2 SNEGSKA (reference sequence). The DNA for the CDR3 is TGCAGTGCTAGATCTCTAGCGGGGGGCACAGATACGCAGTATTTT. Its translation is CSARSLAGGTDTQYF.

The chain uses TRBV2 and TRBJ2-2; D gene unclear. The CDR3 runs to 16 residues. The V and J ends lost 6 bases and 2 bases respectively, with 16 bases between them. Per the germline V gene, CDR1 is SNHLY and CDR2 is FYNNEI. The CDR3 DNA sequence: TGTGCCAGCAGGGACGGGCTAAACGATAACACCGGGGAGCTGTTTTTT. This gives the protein CASRDGLNDNTGELFF.

A few counts support this clonotype. The V gene is TRBV28, the J gene TRBJ2-1; 8 bases are a match to TRBD1. Germline CDR1 MDHEN, CDR2 SYDVKM. The CDR3 has 18 amino acids. V lost 3 bases, J lost 0 bases, and 10 bases stayed unmatched. This CDR3 is CASSLPFYRGSSYNEQFF. CDR3 in DNA: TGTGCCAGCAGTTTGCCGTTCTACAGGGGGAGCTCCTACAATGAGCAGTTCTTC.

Turning to this clonotype: A much bigger clone sits one base away, suggesting this may be a read error. The chain couples TRBV7-9 to TRBJ2-5; TRBD2 aligns across 11 bases. The germline gives CDR1 SEHNR, CDR2 FQNEAQ (reference sequence). This CDR3 region has 14 residues. CDR3 nucleotides: TGTGCCCGCAGCTTACTAGCGGGGGAAGAGACCCAGTACTTC. It specifies CARSLLAGEETQYF.

The chain has TRBV7-9 and TRBJ2-1, with TRBD1 identical over 9 bases. The V gene's germline CDR1 is SEHNR and CDR2 FQNEAQ (reference sequence). With 5 bases clipped from V and 7 bases from J, the junction kept 15 bases outside the gene matches. The CDR3 has 17 amino acids. CDR3 amino acids: CASSPRNPGQGRNEQFF. The CDR3 DNA is TGTGCCAGCAGCCCACGAAACCCGGGACAGGGTAGGAATGAGCAGTTCTTC.

As to this clonotype: Sequence at one end of the junction differs from germline and may be a read error. This chain uses TRBV11-2 with TRBJ1-2; D might be TRBD1 (5 bases). The CDR3 runs 13 residues. The germline V gene encodes CDR1 SGHAT and CDR2 FQNNGV. DNA for the CDR3: TGTGCCAGCAGCTTAAGGGGTCGCTATAGCTACACCTTC. It yields the protein CASSLRGRYSYTF.

This clonotype was counted a few times. This chain uses TRBV3-1 with TRBJ2-4; possibly TRBD2 for D (6 bases). The DNA end lines up better with TRBJ2-7; the J call may be wrong. The CDR3 spans 15 residues. In germline, CDR1 is LGHDT, CDR2 YNNKEL (reference sequence). The CDR3 DNA reads as TGTGCCAGCAGCCAAGGGCGGCGGGGTAACGCCGAGCAGTACTTC. Translation gives CASSQGRRGNAEQYF.

This clonotype occurred a few times. The V and J genes are TRBV20-1 and TRBJ1-6; D is possibly TRBD1 (5 bases). V lost 0 bases and J 11 bases, leaving 8 bases between the germline ends. CDR1 is DFQATT and CDR2 is SNEGSKA in the germline V gene (reference sequence). This CDR3 has 12 residues. CDR3 region: CSARDQGAPLHF. The DNA of the CDR3 is TGCAGTGCTAGAGATCAAGGGGCACCCCTCCACTTT.

The CDR3 DNA reads TGTGCCAGCAGCCCTACACCCAGGGGGCCGAACACTGAAGCTTTCTTT. Translation: CASSPTPRGPNTEAFF. V is TRBV7-3 and J is TRBJ1-1; 8 bases agree with TRBD1. The CDR3 loop spans 16 amino acids. V lost 5 bases to trimming and J lost 1 base; unmatched junction nucleotides: 9. Germline-derived CDR1 and CDR2 are SGHTA and FQGTGA.

This sequence joins TRBV27 and TRBJ2-5; D ambiguous. The germline V and J ends were trimmed by 6 bases and 11 bases, with 25 bases remaining between them. CDR1 MNHEY and CDR2 SMNVEV come from the germline V gene (reference sequence). This CDR3 contains 15 residues. The CDR3 region has the DNA TGTGCCAGCAGGGATTACGTGGGCAGTGACAATGAGCAGTACTTC. Translating gives CASRDYVGSDNEQYF.

V gene TRBV27 combines with J gene TRBJ2-1; no definite D call. CDR3 length equals 13 residues. Per germline, CDR1 MNHEY and CDR2 SMNVEV (reference sequence). V was trimmed by 3 bases and J by 2 bases, leaving 5 bases between them. CDR3 protein: CASSFWAYNEQFF. The CDR3 DNA is TGTGCCAGCAGTTTTTGGGCCTACAATGAGCAGTTCTTC.

The chain is built from TRBV6-6 and TRBJ2-5; D ambiguous. Trimming cost V 6 bases and J 11 bases, with 25 bases left between them. The CDR3 runs 15 residues. In germline, CDR1 is MNHNY, CDR2 SVGAGI (reference sequence). CDR3 in DNA: TGTGCCAGCAGCCCTCAGAGGACGGCCCACAATGAGCAGTACTTC. This gives the protein CASSPQRTAHNEQYF.

The V gene is TRBV10-2, the J gene TRBJ1-1; possible D gene TRBD1, 6 bases. Germline-derived CDR1 and CDR2 are WSHSY and SAAADI. V was shortened by 7 bases and J by 6 bases, with 21 bases between the two germline ends. The CDR3 covers 15 residues. CDR3 DNA sequence: TGCGCCAGCACAAGACAGGACCCCTTGCCCTCTGAAGCTTTCTTT. This gives the protein CASTRQDPLPSEAFF.

V and J are TRBV4-2 and TRBJ2-5; the match to TRBD2 covers 10 bases. The trim removed 2 bases at V and 3 bases at J, leaving 6 bases unmatched. Germline-derived CDR1 and CDR2 are LGHNA and YNFKEQ. The CDR3 totals 16 residues. In DNA form, the CDR3 reads TGTGCCAGCAGCCAACCGGAGCGGGGGGGAGAAGAGACCCAGTACTTC. Protein product: CASSQPERGGEETQYF.

V and J are TRBV18 and TRBJ2-1, with 7 bases that match TRBD1. V dropped 0 bases and J dropped 12; count of bases not matched to a gene: 11. CDR1 is KGHSH and CDR2 is LQKENI in the germline V gene. The CDR3 length is 15 residues. The CDR3 DNA reads as TGTGCCAGCTCACCACCGGGACAGCTGTTTGATGGGCAGTTCTTC. Encoded protein: CASSPPGQLFDGQFF.

The chain couples TRBV7-8 to TRBJ2-1; TRBD2 matches 9 bases. Trimming at V came to 5 bases and at J to 2 bases, leaving 10 bases not matched to a gene. CDR3 size: 17 residues. Germline loops: CDR1 SGHVS, CDR2 FQNEAQ. This chain's CDR3 is CASSPWLAGYAYNEQFF. In nucleotides, the CDR3 is TGTGCCAGCAGCCCTTGGCTAGCGGGGTACGCCTACAATGAGCAGTTCTTC.

Regarding this clonotype: A read error may produce the germline difference seen at one junction end. This chain connects TRBV24-1 to TRBJ2-1; 7 bases align to TRBD2. Germline lookup yields CDR1 KGHDR and CDR2 SFDVKD. The CDR3 is made up of 14 amino acids. The CDR3 protein is CAASDKRDYNEQFF. The CDR3 DNA reads TGTGCCGCCAGTGATAAGCGGGACTACAATGAGCAGTTCTTC.

The chain uses TRBV29-1 and TRBJ1-1; D is perhaps TRBD1 (6 bases). The CDR3 loop spans 12 amino acids. Trimming took off 4 bases at V and 9 bases at J, with 15 bases between the two ends. Germline V lookup: CDR1 SQVTM, CDR2 ANQGSEA. The CDR3 reads CSVVGRGGQAFF. The CDR3 DNA reads as TGCAGCGTTGTCGGCAGGGGCGGGCAAGCTTTCTTT.

The rearrangement uses TRBV29-1 and TRBJ2-7; TRBD2 might be the D (7 bases). With 4 bases removed from V and 4 bases from J, the gap between germline ends came to 14 bases. This CDR3 contains 13 residues. CDR1 is SQVTM, CDR2 ANQGSEA, per germline. The CDR3, as DNA: TGCAGCGTTGCGGGCGGGGGCCGGTACGAGCAGTACTTC. It translates to CSVAGGGRYEQYF.

This clonotype was picked up a small number of times. The chain combines TRBV9 with TRBJ2-3; possible D gene TRBD1, 7 bases. The germline V and J ends were trimmed by 6 bases and 2 bases, with 22 bases remaining between them. Germline V gives CDR1 SGDLS, CDR2 YYNGEE. CDR3 length equals 17 residues. In nucleotides, the CDR3 is TGTGCCAGCAACACAACACCGGGGGACAGCTCCACAGATACGCAGTATTTT. It is translated as CASNTTPGDSSTDTQYF.

The table lists this clonotype with a few counts. The V and J genes are TRBV20-1 and TRBJ2-1, with D perhaps matching TRBD2 (5 bases). V was clipped by 5 bases and J by 0 bases, with 20 bases between them. The CDR3 consists of 17 residues. Germline-derived CDR1 and CDR2 are DFQATT and SNEGSKA (reference sequence). CDR3 region: CSAGGPRPTSSYNEQFF. The CDR3 nucleotides read TGCAGTGCTGGAGGTCCTAGACCGACGAGCTCCTACAATGAGCAGTTCTTC.

CDR3 sequence (DNA): TGTGCCAGCAGCTTAGAAGTCGGGTTCCAGGACACCTTC. Its translation: CASSLEVGFQDTF. The V call is TRBV7-2, the J call TRBJ1-2; no reliable D call. V lost 1 base to trimming and J lost 12 bases, with 15 bases between them. This CDR3 spans 13 amino acids. The germline gives CDR1 SGHTA, CDR2 FQGNSA.

The J gene is TRBJ2-7, the V gene TRBV2; tentative D call: TRBD2 (5 bases). With the DNA end fitting TRBJ2-5 better, the J assignment may be wrong. Germline-derived CDR1 and CDR2 are SNHLY and FYNNEI. The CDR3 contains 13 residues. The CDR3 DNA sequence: TGTGCCAGCAGTGACTCACCCGGAGGGACCCAGTACTTC. As protein: CASSDSPGGTQYF.

This clonotype occurred a few times. The chain links TRBV7-2 to TRBJ2-1; D remains unclear. Trimming took off 4 bases at V and 7 bases at J, with 11 bases between the two ends. The CDR3 spans 13 residues. Per the germline V gene, CDR1 is SGHTA and CDR2 is FQGNSA. In DNA form, the CDR3 reads TGTGCCAGCAGCTCACCGGAGTGGAATGAGCAGTTCTTC. It yields the protein CASSSPEWNEQFF.

About this clonotype itself: Sequence at one end of the junction differs from germline and may be a read error. The chain employs TRBV7-2 and TRBJ2-1, with 7 positions matching TRBD2. The CDR3 is 14 residues long. From germline, CDR1 is SGHTA and CDR2 FQGNSA. The CDR3 DNA is TGTGCCAACAGCTTTAGCGGGCTAGACAATGAGCAGTTCTTC. It is translated as CANSFSGLDNEQFF.

This clonotype was recorded a few times. The gene calls are TRBV12-3 or TRBV12-4 and TRBJ2-5; the D gene is possibly TRBD2 (5 bases). This CDR3 has 14 residues. Trimming took 6 bases from V and 6 from J, leaving 17 bases between them. DNA of the CDR3: TGTGCCAGCAGGCCTCCGGGGAGCGTCAAGACCCAGTACTTC. Amino acid sequence: CASRPPGSVKTQYF.

The chain employs TRBV7-9 and TRBJ2-1; D is unresolved. Germline V CDR1 and CDR2: SEHNR, FQNEAQ (reference sequence). Trimming cost V 2 bases and J 2 bases, with 19 bases left between them. The CDR3 sequence is 18 residues long. CDR3 sequence reads: CASSLSHRRLETYNEQFF. Written as DNA, the CDR3 is TGTGCCAGCAGCTTATCCCACCGAAGGCTAGAAACCTACAATGAGCAGTTCTTC.